This T cell receptor (beta chain) was sequenced for a study of T-cell reconstitution after alpha-beta-depleted transplantation in children. This clonotype was counted at least ten times. The antigen remains undetermined. Study observations and caveats: Surviving thymic progenitors and recipient T cells were the source of high TCRbeta diversity at day 60 in some patients. T-cell counts and diversity at one year post-transplant came mainly from newly produced T cells. As was reported, about two months after transplant, alpha-beta T cells came from several hundred expanded graft clones.

Preparation of the TCRbeta library involved a method that used unique molecular identifiers. TCRdb ran MiXCR on the PCR reads and lists one entry per CDR3 protein. The sample lists about 490,000 distinct CDR3 sequences, approximately 10% occurring once. Sample: PBMCs, taken before TCRalphabeta/CD19-depleted stem cell transplant. This clonotype originated in a child aged 2 to 15 with inherited bone marrow failure, due to receive a stem cell transplant.

The DNA for the CDR3 is TGTGCCAGCAGTTCAGGGGGCAGAACTGAAGCTTTCTTT. This translates into CASSSGGRTEAFF. The chain couples TRBV27 to TRBJ1-1; 8 bases fit TRBD1. The trim removed 4 bases at V and 5 bases at J, leaving 3 bases unmatched. The CDR3 totals 13 residues. Germline V gene data show CDR1 as MNHEY and CDR2 as SMNVEV (reference sequence).